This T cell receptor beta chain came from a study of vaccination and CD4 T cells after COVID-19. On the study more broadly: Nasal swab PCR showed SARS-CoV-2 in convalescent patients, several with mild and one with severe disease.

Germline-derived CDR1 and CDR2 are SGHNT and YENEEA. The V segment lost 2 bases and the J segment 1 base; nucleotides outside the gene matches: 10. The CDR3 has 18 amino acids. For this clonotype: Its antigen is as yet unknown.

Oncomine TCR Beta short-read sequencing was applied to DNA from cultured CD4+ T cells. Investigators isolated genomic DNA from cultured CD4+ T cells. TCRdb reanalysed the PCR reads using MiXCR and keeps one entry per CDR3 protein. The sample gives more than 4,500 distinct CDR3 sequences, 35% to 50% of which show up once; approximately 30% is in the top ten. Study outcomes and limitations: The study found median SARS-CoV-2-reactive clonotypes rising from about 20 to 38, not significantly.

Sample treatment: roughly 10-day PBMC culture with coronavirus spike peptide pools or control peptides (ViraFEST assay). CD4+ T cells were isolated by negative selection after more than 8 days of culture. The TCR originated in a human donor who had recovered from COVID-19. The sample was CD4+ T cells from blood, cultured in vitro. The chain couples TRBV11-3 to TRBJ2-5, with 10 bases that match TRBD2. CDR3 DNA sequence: TGTGCCAGCAGCTTACTTGGTGGGGCTAGCGGGAGCCAAGAGACCCAGTACTTC. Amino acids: CASSLLGGASGSQETQYF.